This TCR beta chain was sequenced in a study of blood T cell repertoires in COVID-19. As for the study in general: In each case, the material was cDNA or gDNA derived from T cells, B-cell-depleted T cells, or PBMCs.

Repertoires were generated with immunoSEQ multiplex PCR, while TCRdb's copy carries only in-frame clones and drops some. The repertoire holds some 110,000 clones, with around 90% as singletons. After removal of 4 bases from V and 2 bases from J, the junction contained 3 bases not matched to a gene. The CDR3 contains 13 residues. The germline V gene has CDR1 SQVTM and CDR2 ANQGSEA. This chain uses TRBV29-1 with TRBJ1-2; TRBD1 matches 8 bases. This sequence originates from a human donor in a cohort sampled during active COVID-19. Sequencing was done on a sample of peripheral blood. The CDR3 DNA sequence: TGCAGCGTTGCCGGACAGGGAAACTATGGCTACACCTTC. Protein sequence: CSVAGQGNYGYTF. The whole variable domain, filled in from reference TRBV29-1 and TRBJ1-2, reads SAVISQKPSRDICQRGTSLTIQCQVDSQVTMMFWYRQQPGQSLTLIATANQGSEATYESGFVIDKFPISRPNLTFSTLTVSNMSPEDSSIYLCSVAGQGNYGYTFGSGTRLTVV.